The 10 T cell receptor beta chains below all came from one sample that was sequenced in a study of blood T cells in healthy people across ages. With a J-beta primer mix and a sample-barcoded 5' primer, a second PCR ran about 7 to 11 cycles. Using its own MiXCR run on the 5' RACE reads, TCRdb lists one record per CDR3 protein. The sample includes some 900,000 distinct CDR3 sequences, roughly 43% of them seen just once. Material for sequencing was blood. These receptors were taken from a man aged 30-40 years in good health.

The chain carries TRBV5-1 and TRBJ2-1, with 9 nucleotides matching TRBD1. V lost 4 bases to trimming and J lost 15 bases; unmatched junction nucleotides: 14. The CDR3 loop spans 14 amino acids. Germline CDR1 and CDR2: SGHRS and YFSETQ. CDR3 nucleotides: TGCGCCAGCAGCGTGGAGTCCACAGGGGGCCCGGCGTTCTTC. It translates to CASSVESTGGPAFF.

The rearrangement joins TRBV7-9 to TRBJ2-4, with 11 bases matching TRBD1. V dropped 6 bases and J dropped 10; count of bases not matched to a gene: 14. The CDR3 runs 16 residues. Germline lookup yields CDR1 SEHNR and CDR2 FQNEAQ (reference sequence). The CDR3 DNA is TGTGCCAGCAGTCCACAACCGGGACAGGGGGGCCGAATTCAGTACTTC. This encodes CASSPQPGQGGRIQYF.

The rearrangement joins TRBV20-1 to TRBJ2-5; D gene ambiguous. Germline V gene data show CDR1 as DFQATT and CDR2 as SNEGSKA (reference sequence). The CDR3 extends over 12 amino acids. Between the trimmed V and J ends, which lost 6 bases and 11 bases, there was a span of 19 bases. The CDR3 loop is CSASARRNEQYF. CDR3 DNA sequence: TGCAGTGCCAGCGCGCGCCGTAATGAGCAGTACTTC.

This clonotype was seen a handful of times. The V gene is TRBV3-1, the J gene TRBJ2-3; D possibly uses TRBD1 or TRBD2 (5 bases each). Germline values: CDR1 LGHDT, CDR2 YNNKEL (reference sequence). This CDR3 has 14 amino acids. The germline V and J ends were trimmed by 4 bases and 0 bases, with 8 bases remaining between them. The CDR3 sequence is CASSPWDSTDTQYF. The CDR3, as DNA: TGTGCCAGCAGCCCCTGGGACAGCACAGATACGCAGTATTTT.

The chain carries TRBV28 and TRBJ2-4; 9 nucleotides line up with TRBD2. Losses at the gene ends were 2 bases for V and 5 bases for J; bases not matched to a gene: 4. This CDR3 region has 15 residues. The germline V gene has CDR1 MDHEN and CDR2 SYDVKM. The CDR3 reads CASSLGREGENIQYF. Written as DNA, the CDR3 is TGTGCCAGCAGTTTAGGGCGGGAGGGGGAAAACATTCAGTACTTC.

This clonotype was counted only a few times. The chain links TRBV12-3 or TRBV12-4 to TRBJ2-4, with 8 positions matching TRBD2. With V trimmed by 6 bases and J by 0 bases, 10 bases remained unmatched. The CDR3 has 17 amino acids. CDR3 in DNA: TGTGCCAGCAGCTCCCGGGGGGGCGGAAAAGCCAAAAACATTCAGTACTTC. Translated: CASSSRGGGKAKNIQYF.

V is TRBV4-2 and J is TRBJ2-1; D possibly uses TRBD1 or TRBD2 (6 bases each). The CDR3 totals 16 residues. CDR1 is LGHNA and CDR2 is YNFKEQ in the germline V gene. V shed 3 bases and J shed 0 bases, with 12 bases lying between them. The CDR3 bases are TGTGCCAGCAGCCAGGAGACGGGGGCCTCCTACAATGAGCAGTTCTTC. Translated: CASSQETGASYNEQFF.

In its sample, this clonotype was seen a few times. V is TRBV6-5 and J is TRBJ2-1; D tentatively fits TRBD1 or TRBD2 (6 bases each). Per the germline V gene, CDR1 is MNHEY and CDR2 is SVGAGI. The germline V and J ends were trimmed by 6 bases and 1 base, with 16 bases remaining between them. The CDR3 runs to 16 residues. This chain's CDR3 is CASSPPGANSYNEQFF. The CDR3, as DNA: TGTGCCAGCAGCCCTCCGGGGGCGAATTCCTACAATGAGCAGTTCTTC.

This clonotype has more than one count but fewer than ten. CDR3 region: CASSKGGHDYGYTF. In nucleotides, the CDR3 is TGTGCCAGCAGCAAGGGGGGGCACGACTATGGCTACACCTTC. The rearrangement joins TRBV21-1 to TRBJ1-2; the table's D call, TRBD1, was not checked against the DNA. TRBV21-1 is marked as a pseudogene. This CDR3 spans 14 amino acids.

The chain is built from TRBV30 and TRBJ2-5; maybe TRBD2 (5 bases). Per the germline V gene, CDR1 is GTSNPN and CDR2 is SVGIG (reference sequence). There are 16 residues in the CDR3. With 4 bases removed from V and 4 bases from J, the gap between germline ends came to 22 bases. The DNA for the CDR3 is TGTGCCTGGAATCTGTGGAGGAACGAAAACCGAGAGACCCAGTACTTC. Residues: CAWNLWRNENRETQYF.